The 5 T cell receptor beta chains listed next were all sequenced from one sample in a study of T cells in Graves' hyperthyroidism and ophthalmopathy (dated by TCRdb to between 2018 and 2021). Libraries came from multiplex PCR. Data came from an Illumina HiSeq 2000. TCR beta CDR3 regions were amplified from RNA transcripts. The first round of RT-PCR for the TCR CDR3 was performed with the HTBI primer set and the Qiagen OneStep RT-PCR kit. TCRdb itself trimmed the public reads at Q25 with fastp, ran MiXCR and retained productive beta chains. Every entry covers one CDR3 protein and lists the most common genes and DNA from its rows. Across this sample there are 390,000 or so distinct CDR3 sequences, with roughly 14% seen only once. The top ten constitute 13% of the sample. The source material was blood. The receptors come from a man between 18 and 29 years old with Graves' ophthalmopathy.

A note on this clonotype: A read error may be the cause here, since a much bigger clone is one base away. The CDR3 spells CASSFHLGQPTYEQYF. DNA for the CDR3: TGTGCCAGCAGCTTCCATTTGGGACAACCCACCTACGAGCAGTACTTC. The chain is built from TRBV7-9 and TRBJ2-7, with D possibly TRBD1 on 6 matching bases. Per germline, CDR1 SEHNR and CDR2 FQNEAQ (reference sequence). V was pared by 3 bases and J by 2 bases, with 17 bases between. The CDR3 sequence is 16 residues long.

This clonotype has at least ten counts. The J gene is TRBJ1-1, the V gene TRBV5-1; a weak D match, TRBD1 (5 bases). CDR3 length: 14 amino acids. CDR1 SGHRS and CDR2 YFSETQ come from the germline V gene. V was pared by 4 bases and J by 1 base, with 11 bases between. The CDR3 loop is CASSIGHPNTEAFF. CDR3 nucleotides: TGCGCCAGCAGCATTGGACACCCGAACACTGAAGCTTTCTTT.

In its sample, this clonotype was seen many times. The rearrangement links TRBV7-9 to TRBJ2-7; a weak D match, TRBD2 (6 bases). The CDR3 has 12 residues. CDR1 is SEHNR, CDR2 FQNEAQ, per germline (reference sequence). Trimming took 4 bases from V and 5 from J, leaving 9 bases between them. The CDR3 reads CASSSPSDEQYF. The CDR3 bases are TGTGCCAGCAGCTCCCCTAGCGACGAGCAGTACTTC.

The rearrangement joins TRBV12-3 or TRBV12-4 to TRBJ1-1; TRBD1 agrees at 7 bases. V lost 1 base to trimming and J lost 1 base; unmatched junction nucleotides: 6. This CDR3 has 16 residues. In DNA, the CDR3 is TGTGCCAGCAGTTTAGGTTTCTGGACAGGGAACACTGAAGCTTTCTTT. This gives the protein CASSLGFWTGNTEAFF.

This clonotype was recorded many times. This chain uses TRBV24-1 with TRBJ2-1; 8 bases are a match to TRBD2. The germline CDR1 and CDR2 sequences are KGHDR and SFDVKD. CDR3 size: 16 residues. J gave up 4 bases and V 5 bases, and 9 bases lay outside the gene matches. This CDR3 is CATSVTAGAPYNEQFF. DNA for the CDR3: TGTGCCACCAGTGTCACAGCGGGAGCCCCATACAATGAGCAGTTCTTC.